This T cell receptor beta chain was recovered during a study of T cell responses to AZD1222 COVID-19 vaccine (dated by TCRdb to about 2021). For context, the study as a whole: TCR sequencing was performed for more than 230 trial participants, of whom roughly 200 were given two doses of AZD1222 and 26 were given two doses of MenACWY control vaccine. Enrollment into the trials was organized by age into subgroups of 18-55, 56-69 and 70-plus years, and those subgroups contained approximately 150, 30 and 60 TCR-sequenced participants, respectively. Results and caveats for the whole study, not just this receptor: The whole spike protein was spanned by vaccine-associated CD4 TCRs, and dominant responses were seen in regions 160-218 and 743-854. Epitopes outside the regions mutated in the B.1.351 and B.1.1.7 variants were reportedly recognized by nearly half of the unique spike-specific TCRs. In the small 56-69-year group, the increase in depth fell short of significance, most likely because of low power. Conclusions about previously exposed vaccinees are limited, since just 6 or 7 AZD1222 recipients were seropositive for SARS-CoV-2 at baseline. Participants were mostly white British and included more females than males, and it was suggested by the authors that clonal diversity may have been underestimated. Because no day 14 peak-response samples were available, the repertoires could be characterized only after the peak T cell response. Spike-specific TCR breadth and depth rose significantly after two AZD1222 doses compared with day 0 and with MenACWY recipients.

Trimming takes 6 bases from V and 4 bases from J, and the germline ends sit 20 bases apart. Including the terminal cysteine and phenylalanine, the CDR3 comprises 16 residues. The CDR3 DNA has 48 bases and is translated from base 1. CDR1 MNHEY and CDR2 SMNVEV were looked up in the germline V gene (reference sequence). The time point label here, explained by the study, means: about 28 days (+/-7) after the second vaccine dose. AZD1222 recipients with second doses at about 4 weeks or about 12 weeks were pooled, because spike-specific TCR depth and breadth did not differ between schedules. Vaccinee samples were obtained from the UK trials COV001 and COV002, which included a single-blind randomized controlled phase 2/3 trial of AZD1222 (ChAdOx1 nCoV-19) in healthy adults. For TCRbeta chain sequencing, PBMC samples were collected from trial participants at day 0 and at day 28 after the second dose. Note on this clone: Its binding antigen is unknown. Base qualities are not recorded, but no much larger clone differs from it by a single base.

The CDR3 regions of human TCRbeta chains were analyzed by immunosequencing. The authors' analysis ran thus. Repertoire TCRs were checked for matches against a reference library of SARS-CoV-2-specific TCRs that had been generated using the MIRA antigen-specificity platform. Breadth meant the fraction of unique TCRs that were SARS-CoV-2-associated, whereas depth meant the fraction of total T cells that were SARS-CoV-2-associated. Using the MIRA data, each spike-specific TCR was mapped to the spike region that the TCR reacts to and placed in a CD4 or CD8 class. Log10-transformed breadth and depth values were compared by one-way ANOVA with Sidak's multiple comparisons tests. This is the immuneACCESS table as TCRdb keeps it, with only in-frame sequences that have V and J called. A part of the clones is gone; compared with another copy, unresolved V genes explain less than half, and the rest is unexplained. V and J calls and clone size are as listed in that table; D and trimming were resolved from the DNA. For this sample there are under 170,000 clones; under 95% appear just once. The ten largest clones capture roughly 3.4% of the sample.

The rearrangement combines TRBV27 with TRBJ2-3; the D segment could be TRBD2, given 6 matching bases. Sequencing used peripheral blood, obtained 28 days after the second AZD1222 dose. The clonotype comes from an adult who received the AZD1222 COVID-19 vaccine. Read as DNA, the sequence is TGTGCCAGCAGACACGCCGGTACCGGGAGCTCAGATACGCAGTATTTT. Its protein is CASRHAGTGSSDTQYF.